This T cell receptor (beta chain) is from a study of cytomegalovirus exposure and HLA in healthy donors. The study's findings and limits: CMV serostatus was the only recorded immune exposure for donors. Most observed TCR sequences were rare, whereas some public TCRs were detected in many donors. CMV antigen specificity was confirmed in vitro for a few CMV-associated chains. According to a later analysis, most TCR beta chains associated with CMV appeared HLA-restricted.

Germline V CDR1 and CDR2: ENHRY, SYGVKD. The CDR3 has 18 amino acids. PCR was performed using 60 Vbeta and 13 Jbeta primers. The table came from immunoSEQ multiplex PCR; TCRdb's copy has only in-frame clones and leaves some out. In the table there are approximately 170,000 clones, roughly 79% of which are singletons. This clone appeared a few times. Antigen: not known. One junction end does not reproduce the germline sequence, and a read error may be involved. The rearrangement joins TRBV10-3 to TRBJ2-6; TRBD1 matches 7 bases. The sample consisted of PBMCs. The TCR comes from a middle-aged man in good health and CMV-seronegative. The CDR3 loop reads CAISVEGAKRSGANGLTF. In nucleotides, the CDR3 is TGTGCCATCAGTGTTGAGGGGGCAAAAAGGTCTGGGGCCAACGGCCTGACTTTC.